The 21 T cell receptor beta chains given below trace back to one sample, sequenced in a study of human T cells and chemical hapten exposure. Time point given: pre-sensitization, week 0. Indicated treatment: therapeutic diphenylcyclopropenone sensitization with weekly scalp DPC. Each CDR3 protein gets one entry after TCRdb re-called the RACE reads with MiXCR. The table shows approximately 370,000 distinct CDR3 sequences, with approximately 5.8% occurring only once. Sequencing was performed on whole blood, taken in connection with sensitization to the hapten diphenylcyclopropenone (DPC). Every receptor here comes from a woman aged 18-29 years with alopecia areata. Some clones in this sample may be carry-over from other donors' samples.

In its sample, this clonotype was seen a few times. V is TRBV6-5 and J is TRBJ2-7; 7 nucleotides line up with TRBD2. The CDR3 has 14 residues. Looked up from germline, CDR1 is MNHEY and CDR2 is SVGAGI. V lost 6 bases and J lost 1; bases outside the gene matches: 6. The CDR3 region has the DNA TGTGCCAGCAGCAGCGGGGTAAGGTCCTACGAGCAGTACTTC. The encoded protein is CASSSGVRSYEQYF.

This clonotype was seen repeatedly, ten times or more. This rearrangement joins TRBV12-3 or TRBV12-4 to TRBJ1-5; D gene ambiguous. V lost 1 base and J 6 bases, leaving 4 bases between the germline ends. There are 12 residues in the CDR3. In nucleotides, the CDR3 is TGTGCCAGCAGTTTAGTAAGTCAGCCCCAGCATTTT. This gives the protein CASSLVSQPQHF.

This clonotype was picked up many times. This chain connects TRBV12-3 or TRBV12-4 to TRBJ2-1; D unclear. The CDR3 runs 11 residues. Between the trimmed V and J ends, which lost 3 bases and 8 bases, there was a span of 5 bases. The CDR3 DNA follows: TGTGCCAGCAGTTTTGATGATGAGCAGTTCTTC. Translating it yields CASSFDDEQFF.

This clonotype was recorded a few times. The CDR3 DNA is TGTGCCAGCAGGACCGGACGTCGGGATGGCTACACCTTC. Its protein product is CASRTGRRDGYTF. The V and J genes are TRBV2 and TRBJ1-2; no reliable D call. The V and J ends lost 6 bases and 6 bases respectively, with 14 bases between them. In germline, CDR1 is SNHLY, CDR2 FYNNEI. This CDR3 region has 13 residues.

This clonotype was seen many times. The chain couples TRBV5-6 to TRBJ2-4; TRBD2 might be the D (7 bases). The V and J ends lost 4 bases and 0 bases respectively, with 14 bases between them. Germline V gives CDR1 SGHDT, CDR2 YYEEEE. This CDR3 region has 16 residues. The CDR3 coding sequence is TGTGCCAGCAGCCGCGGGGGCGCCTTAGCCAAAAACATTCAGTACTTC. Encoded protein: CASSRGGALAKNIQYF.

This clonotype was seen only a few times. This chain links TRBV18 with TRBJ1-5, with 7 nucleotides matching TRBD1. Germline V CDR1 and CDR2: KGHSH, LQKENI. The CDR3 has 15 residues. Trimming cost V 2 bases and J 1 base; bases outside gene matches: 2. The chain's CDR3 is CASSPNRGSNQPQHF. Written as DNA, the CDR3 is TGTGCCAGCTCACCAAACAGGGGAAGCAATCAGCCCCAGCATTTT.

V is TRBV5-8 and J is TRBJ2-3; 9 positions match TRBD2. CDR1 and CDR2 from the germline V gene are SGHTS and YDEGEE. Trimming took 7 bases from V and 3 from J; bases not matched to a gene: 12. This CDR3 is 16 amino acids long. The CDR3, as DNA: TGTGCCAGCTCCGCGGGGGGGCAGTCGGCGACAGATACGCAGTATTTT. This encodes CASSAGGQSATDTQYF.

Ten or more counts support this clonotype. The chain uses TRBV15 and TRBJ1-5; 8 bases fit TRBD1. Germline lookup yields CDR1 LNHNV and CDR2 YYDKDF (reference sequence). The CDR3 totals 16 residues. V trimming: 0 bases; J trimming: 4 bases; junction bases outside the gene matches: 5. The CDR3 region has the DNA TGTGCCACCAGCAGAGAGGGTTGGACAGGGAATCAGCCCCAGCATTTT. This translates into CATSREGWTGNQPQHF.

For this clonotype: Possible read error: a much larger clone is one base away. The rearrangement joins TRBV7-2 to TRBJ1-1, with D possibly matching TRBD1 (6 bases). CDR1 is SGHTA, CDR2 FQGNSA, per germline. The CDR3 consists of 14 residues. V lost 4 bases, J lost 5 bases, and 14 bases lay in between. CDR3 region: CTSSSQGQGTEAFF. The CDR3 DNA is TGTACCAGCAGCTCCCAGGGTCAGGGGACTGAAGCTTTCTTT.

This clonotype was detected many times. The rearrangement joins TRBV20-1 to TRBJ1-6, with a weak D call TRBD1 (5 bases). The CDR3 contains 13 residues. V lost 4 bases, J lost 8 bases, and 12 bases lay in between. Germline V gene data show CDR1 as DFQATT and CDR2 as SNEGSKA (reference sequence). The CDR3 nucleotides read TGCAGTGCTACCGGGGGGGATTATTCACCCCTCCACTTT. This gives the protein CSATGGDYSPLHF.

In its sample, this clonotype was seen a few times. The rearrangement joins TRBV5-1 to TRBJ1-2; possible D gene TRBD1, 5 bases. V lost 4 bases and J 2 bases, leaving 12 bases between the germline ends. CDR3 length: 14 amino acids. Germline assignment: CDR1 SGHRS and CDR2 YFSETQ. The chain's CDR3 is CASSPDQGNYGYTF. The CDR3 DNA is TGCGCCAGCAGCCCAGACCAGGGAAACTATGGCTACACCTTC.

This clonotype was picked up a small number of times. The gene calls are TRBV21-1 and TRBJ2-7; the listed D gene, TRBD1, was not tested against the DNA. TRBV21-1 is flagged as a pseudogene. The CDR3 covers 13 residues. The CDR3 region is CASSKNGTYEQYF. The CDR3 DNA reads TGTGCCAGCAGCAAAAACGGGACCTACGAGCAGTACTTC.

This clonotype was observed at least ten times. The genes are TRBV5-1 and TRBJ2-2; 7 bases map to TRBD1. The length of the CDR3 is 14 residues. The V gene's germline CDR1 is SGHRS and CDR2 YFSETQ. J lost 4 bases, V lost 4 bases, and 4 bases had no gene match. CDR3 in DNA: TGCGCCAGCAGCCCCGACAGGGCCACCGGGGAGCTGTTTTTT. Encoded protein: CASSPDRATGELFF.

This clonotype showed up many times. The V and J genes are TRBV7-3 and TRBJ2-7, with TRBD1 matching over 10 bases. V lost 3 bases and J lost 6; bases outside the gene matches: 8. The CDR3 runs to 15 residues. The V gene's germline CDR1 is SGHTA and CDR2 FQGTGA. As DNA, the CDR3 is TGTGCCAGCAGCTTTTTACCCGGGACAGGGGTCGAGCAGTACTTC. Its protein is CASSFLPGTGVEQYF.

In its sample, this clonotype was seen many times. This chain connects TRBV18 to TRBJ1-2; 7 nucleotides match TRBD1. CDR3 length: 15 residues. V was clipped by 2 bases and J by 1 base; unmatched bases: 4. Germline CDR1 is KGHSH and CDR2 is LQKENI. The CDR3 region is CASSPGGGDNYGYTF. CDR3 in DNA: TGTGCCAGCTCACCAGGAGGGGGCGATAACTATGGCTACACCTTC.

This clonotype was observed many times. The chain couples TRBV5-1 to TRBJ1-5; D perhaps matches TRBD1 (5 bases). CDR1 is SGHRS, CDR2 YFSETQ, per germline. The V and J ends lost 1 base and 4 bases respectively, with 15 bases between them. This CDR3 region has 16 residues. The CDR3 here is CASSLCSAGWNQPQHF. The CDR3 coding sequence is TGCGCCAGCAGCTTGTGTAGTGCAGGGTGGAATCAGCCCCAGCATTTT.

The chain links TRBV4-1 to TRBJ1-6; no reliable D call. V gave up 2 bases and J gave up 9 bases, with 14 bases separating them. Germline CDR1 and CDR2: MGHRA and YSYEKL. The CDR3 runs to 15 residues. The CDR3 DNA reads TGCGCCAGCAGCCAAACGACCCGAATAGGTTCACCCCTCCACTTT. This sequence encodes CASSQTTRIGSPLHF.

This chain connects TRBV5-1 to TRBJ2-6; 7 bases fit TRBD1. The germline V gene encodes CDR1 SGHRS and CDR2 YFSETQ. The CDR3 loop spans 16 amino acids. The J segment lost 4 bases and the V segment lost 4 bases, leaving 8 bases of the junction unmatched. The CDR3 sequence: CASSATTGTGANVLTF. The CDR3 bases are TGCGCCAGCAGCGCTACGACAGGGACCGGGGCCAACGTCCTGACTTTC.

The chain has TRBV10-3 and TRBJ2-3, with 10 bases identical to TRBD2. The CDR3 consists of 14 residues. V gave up 8 bases and J gave up 1 base; unmatched junction bases: 3. Per the germline V gene, CDR1 is ENHRY and CDR2 is SYGVKD. CDR3 in amino acids: CAIGLAGGTDTQYF. CDR3 nucleotides: TGTGCCATCGGTCTAGCGGGGGGCACAGATACGCAGTATTTT.

This rearrangement joins TRBV5-8 to TRBJ1-5; D possibly corresponds to TRBD1 (5 bases). The CDR3 runs to 15 residues. Per the germline V gene, CDR1 is SGHTS and CDR2 is YDEGEE. V gave up 3 bases and J gave up 7 bases, with 17 bases separating them. CDR3 amino acids: CASSWGSLRGQPQHF. Here the CDR3 DNA reads TGTGCCAGCAGCTGGGGGTCCTTACGGGGGCAGCCCCAGCATTTT. Filled out from reference TRBV5-8 and TRBJ1-5, the complete variable domain reads EAGVTQSPTHLIKTRGQQATLRCSPISGHTSVYWYQQALGLGLQFLLWYDEGEERNRGNFPPRFSGRQFPNYSSELNVNALELEDSALYLCASSWGSLRGQPQHFGDGTRLSIL.

At least ten counts were recorded for this clonotype. The chain employs TRBV3-1 and TRBJ2-3; TRBD2 agrees at 13 bases. The germline gives CDR1 LGHDT, CDR2 YNNKEL (reference sequence). The V gene end was trimmed by 1 base and the J gene end by 2 bases; junction bases not matched to a gene: 6. This CDR3 spans 18 amino acids. The CDR3 DNA sequence: TGTGCCAGCAGCCAAGGGACTAGCGGGGGCCGACACACAGATACGCAGTATTTT. This codes for CASSQGTSGGRHTDTQYF.